Below are 9 T cell receptor beta chains sequenced from a single sample in a study of T cells in tumors after PD-1 blockade. Method: immunoSEQ multiplex PCR; TCRdb's copy keeps in-frame clones and lacks some. The sample consists of around 60,000 clones, around 77% of them appearing once. The sequences come from PBMCs, collected before anti-PD-1 treatment. These receptors all come from a human donor with basal cell carcinoma.

A word on this clone: Other nucleotide sequences from this sample produce the same CDR3. The chain couples TRBV3-1 (or the pseudogene TRBV3-2) to TRBJ1-4; D is perhaps TRBD1 (6 bases). V was clipped by 3 bases and J by 10 bases, with 21 bases between them. The CDR3 contains 16 residues. Germline V gene sequence: CDR1 LGHDT, CDR2 YNNKEL (reference sequence). This CDR3 reads CASSQGLGQTYRKLFF. Written as DNA, the CDR3 is TGTGCCAGCAGCCAGGGTCTAGGACAGACATATCGAAAACTGTTTTTT.

This clone appeared once. The chain is built from TRBV30 and TRBJ1-4; possibly TRBD1 for D (5 bases). Trimming removed 6 bases at V and 7 bases at J, with 15 bases between. The CDR3 is made up of 13 amino acids. CDR1 GTSNPN and CDR2 SVGIG come from the germline V gene (reference sequence). CDR3 sequence (DNA): TGTGCCTGCCCAGGCAGGGAGAGTGAAAAACTGTTTTTT. Residues: CACPGRESEKLFF.

The genes are TRBV2 and TRBJ1-2; no firm D call. V lost 1 base and J lost 5, with 8 bases in between. CDR3 size: 13 residues. Germline V gene sequence: CDR1 SNHLY, CDR2 FYNNEI. The CDR3 coding sequence is TGTGCCAGCAGTGAAGGGGGTGGGTATGGCTACACCTTC. It specifies CASSEGGGYGYTF.

The rearrangement joins TRBV16 to TRBJ2-7; 14 positions match TRBD2. After removal of 0 bases from V and 6 bases from J, the junction contained 1 base not matched to a gene. CDR3 length: 15 amino acids. CDR1 and CDR2 from the germline V gene are KGHSY and FQNENV. The CDR3 nucleotides are TGTGCCAGCAGCCAATCGGGACTAGCGGGGGTCGAGCAGTACTTC. Protein sequence: CASSQSGLAGVEQYF.

The V call is TRBV7-8, the J call TRBJ1-1; D not resolved. The V end was cut by 2 bases, the J end by 11 bases, with 12 bases between. CDR1 is SGHVS, CDR2 FQNEAQ, per germline. The CDR3 has 12 amino acids. DNA for the CDR3: TGTGCCAGCAGCTTACCACTCGAGGAGGCTTTCTTT. Its protein is CASSLPLEEAFF.

V usage is TRBV5-8 and J usage is TRBJ2-2, with TRBD1 matching over 12 bases. The CDR3 contains 16 residues. The germline V gene has CDR1 SGHTS and CDR2 YDEGEE. Trimming cost V 4 bases and J 5 bases; bases outside gene matches: 6. As DNA, the CDR3 is TGTGCCAGCAGCCCGGGACAGGGGGCGCGTACCGGGGAGCTGTTTTTT. Protein: CASSPGQGARTGELFF.

The chain carries TRBV6-2 or TRBV6-3 and TRBJ2-7; D is undetermined. Between the trimmed V and J ends, which lost 3 bases and 2 bases, there was a span of 8 bases. Germline V gene sequence: CDR1 MNHEY, CDR2 SVGEGT. The CDR3 sequence is 13 residues long. The CDR3 region is CASSYSRAYEQYF. CDR3 DNA: TGTGCCAGCAGTTATTCACGGGCCTACGAGCAGTACTTC.

The V call is TRBV7-9, the J call TRBJ1-2; no reliable D call. Germline CDR1 and CDR2: SEHNR and FQNEAQ (reference sequence). V lost 5 bases to trimming and J lost 8 bases, with 12 bases between them. The CDR3 totals 12 residues. The CDR3 loop is CASSPRLGGYTF. In DNA form, the CDR3 reads TGTGCCAGCAGCCCGAGGCTCGGAGGCTACACCTTC.

The rearrangement links TRBV9 to TRBJ2-2; possibly TRBD1 for D (6 bases). CDR1 and CDR2 (germline): SGDLS, YYNGEE. This CDR3 has 15 residues. V was pared by 4 bases and J by 4 bases, with 14 bases between. In DNA form, the CDR3 reads TGTGCCAGCAGCCCCCAGGGGTCGTTCACCGGGGAGCTGTTTTTT. Residues: CASSPQGSFTGELFF. The variable domain in full, completed from reference TRBV9 and TRBJ2-2, reads DSGVTQTPKHLITATGQRVTLRCSPRSGDLSVYWYQQSLDQGLQFLIQYYNGEERAKGNILERFSAQQFPDLHSELNLSSLELGDSALYFCASSPQGSFTGELFFGEGSRLTVL.